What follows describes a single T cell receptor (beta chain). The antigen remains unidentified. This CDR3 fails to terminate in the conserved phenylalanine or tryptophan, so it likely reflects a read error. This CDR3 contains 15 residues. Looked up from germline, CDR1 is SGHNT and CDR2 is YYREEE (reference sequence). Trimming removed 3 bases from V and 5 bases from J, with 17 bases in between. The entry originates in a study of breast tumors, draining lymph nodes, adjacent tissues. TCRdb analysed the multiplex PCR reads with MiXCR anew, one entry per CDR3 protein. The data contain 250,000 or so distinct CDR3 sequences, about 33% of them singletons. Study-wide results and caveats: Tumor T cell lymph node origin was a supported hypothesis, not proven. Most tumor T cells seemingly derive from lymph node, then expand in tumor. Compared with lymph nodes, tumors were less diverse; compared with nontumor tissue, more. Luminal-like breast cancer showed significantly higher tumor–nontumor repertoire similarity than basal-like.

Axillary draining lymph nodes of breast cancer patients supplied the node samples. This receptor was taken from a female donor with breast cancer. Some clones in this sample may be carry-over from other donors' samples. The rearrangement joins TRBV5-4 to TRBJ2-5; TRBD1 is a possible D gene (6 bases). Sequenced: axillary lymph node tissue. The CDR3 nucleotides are TGTGCCAGCAGCTCACAGGGATCGGGTCTGGAGACCCAGTACCTC. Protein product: CASSSQGSGLETQYL.